These 19 T cell receptor beta chains originate from one sample sequenced in a study of blood T cells in healthy people across ages (dated by TCRdb to about 2015). Library prep was done by 5' RACE. The instrument given in TCRdb is Illumina HiSeq 2500. The second PCR ran for roughly 6 to 11 cycles and used a J-beta primer mix along with a sample-barcoded 5' primer. TCRdb reprocessed the public reads (quality trimming at Q25 with fastp, clone calling with MiXCR) and kept in-frame beta chains. Merged by CDR3 protein, the rows form single entries marked with the most common genes and DNA. This sample comprises approximately 800,000 distinct CDR3 sequences, over 45% of them detected only once. The ten largest clones add up to 20% to 25% of the sample. The material sequenced was blood. These receptors all stem from a man aged 30 to 45 in good health.

The chain joins TRBV4-3 to TRBJ2-5, with D tentatively TRBD1 (6 bases). The V gene lost 1 base and the J gene lost 11 bases, with 14 bases spanning the gap. The germline CDR1 and CDR2 sequences are LGHNA and YSLEER. The CDR3 sequence is 13 residues long. DNA of the CDR3: TGCGCCAGCAGCCAAGGTCCAGGGGACAAGCAGTACTTC. Translating gives CASSQGPGDKQYF.

This chain joins TRBV10-3 and TRBJ1-1; D gene ambiguous. CDR3 size: 12 residues. Germline CDR1 and CDR2: ENHRY and SYGVKD. The V end was cut by 5 bases, the J end by 5 bases, with 9 bases between. The CDR3 bases are TGTGCCATCAGTCAACGGGTGACTGAAGCTTTCTTT. This encodes CAISQRVTEAFF.

The rearrangement links TRBV11-3 to TRBJ2-1; D remains unclear. The CDR3 consists of 16 residues. In germline, CDR1 is SGHNT, CDR2 YENEEA. The V end was cut by 0 bases, the J end by 2 bases, with 11 bases between. The CDR3: CASSLESGRAYNEQFF. The CDR3 DNA follows: TGTGCCAGCAGCTTAGAGTCGGGCAGAGCCTACAATGAGCAGTTCTTC.

The chain couples TRBV20-1 to TRBJ1-5; 9 bases are a match to TRBD1. With V trimmed by 6 bases and J by 4 bases, 10 bases remained unmatched. Germline values: CDR1 DFQATT, CDR2 SNEGSKA (reference sequence). This CDR3 region has 15 residues. This chain's CDR3 is CSAQSTGTGNQPQHF. In nucleotides, the CDR3 is TGCAGTGCCCAATCTACCGGGACAGGGAATCAGCCCCAGCATTTT.

This clonotype showed up just a few times. This rearrangement joins TRBV9 to TRBJ2-5; D might be TRBD2 (5 bases). Germline V gene data show CDR1 as SGDLS and CDR2 as YYNGEE. The CDR3 has 15 residues. V dropped 2 bases and J dropped 4 bases, with 15 bases sitting between them. The CDR3 nucleotides read TGTGCCAGCAGCGTCGTAGCCACGGGGTCAGAGACCCAGTACTTC. Its translation is CASSVVATGSETQYF.

V usage is TRBV13 and J usage is TRBJ2-7; TRBD2 might be the D (6 bases). Trimming took 4 bases from V and 5 from J, leaving 15 bases between them. Per the germline V gene, CDR1 is PRHDT and CDR2 is FYEKMQ (reference sequence). CDR3 length: 14 amino acids. The CDR3 DNA reads TGTGCCAGCAGCTCCCCGGGACTTCGTGACGAGCAGTACTTC. This translates into CASSSPGLRDEQYF.

The chain recombines TRBV12-3 or TRBV12-4 with TRBJ2-5; 8 bases are a match to TRBD2. The trim removed 4 bases at V and 4 bases at J, leaving 8 bases unmatched. The CDR3 has 15 amino acids. CDR3 DNA sequence: TGTGCCAGCAGTTCCCACCGGGGGGGAGGAGAGACCCAGTACTTC. Amino acid sequence: CASSSHRGGGETQYF.

This clonotype occurred many times. This chain uses TRBV3-1 with TRBJ1-2; D is perhaps TRBD1 (5 bases). The CDR3 is 15 residues long. V lost 1 base and J lost 4, with 13 bases in between. CDR1 and CDR2 (germline): LGHDT, YNNKEL (reference sequence). The CDR3 sequence: CASSQGLGRGYGYTF. The CDR3 region has the DNA TGTGCCAGCAGCCAAGGGCTCGGAAGGGGCTATGGCTACACCTTC. Full variable domain (outside the CDR3, taken from reference TRBV3-1 and TRBJ1-2): DTAVSQTPKYLVTQMGNDKSIKCEQNLGHDTMYWYKQDSKKFLKIMFSYNNKELIINETVPNRFSPKSPDKAHLNLHINSLELGDSAVYFCASSQGLGRGYGYTFGSGTRLTVV.

CDR3 region: CASSLLFGIAGGFNEQFF. The CDR3 DNA sequence: TGTGCCAGCAGCTTATTATTCGGAATAGCGGGGGGTTTTAATGAGCAGTTCTTC. The rearrangement links TRBV7-2 to TRBJ2-1; 10 nucleotides match TRBD2. V was clipped by 2 bases and J by 7 bases; unmatched bases: 14. In germline, CDR1 is SGHTA, CDR2 FQGNSA. The length of the CDR3 is 18 residues.

This chain joins TRBV10-2 and TRBJ1-1; D unclear. The CDR3 extends over 15 amino acids. Germline V gene lookup returns CDR1 WSHSY and CDR2 SAAADI. V was cut by 3 bases and J by 1 base, with 12 bases left in between. The CDR3 protein is CASSDQRRKNTEAFF. Written as DNA, the CDR3 is TGCGCCAGCAGTGACCAGCGGCGGAAGAACACTGAAGCTTTCTTT.

The chain combines TRBV18 with TRBJ2-3; 7 bases map to TRBD1. V was clipped by 11 bases and J by 0 bases; unmatched bases: 5. The CDR3 consists of 13 residues. Germline lookup yields CDR1 KGHSH and CDR2 LQKENI. The CDR3 protein is CALEQGSTDTQYF. CDR3 coding DNA: TGTGCCTTGGAACAGGGGAGCACAGATACGCAGTATTTT.

The rearrangement links TRBV20-1 to TRBJ1-2; 10 bases align to TRBD1. Germline CDR1 DFQATT, CDR2 SNEGSKA (reference sequence). The ends lost 6 bases at V and 6 bases at J; junction bases unmatched: 10. The CDR3 extends over 14 amino acids. Here the CDR3 DNA reads TGCAGTGCCAGCGCGGGACAGGGGACTCATGGCTACACCTTC. Translation: CSASAGQGTHGYTF.

The chain combines TRBV5-5 with TRBJ2-7; D is possibly TRBD1 (6 bases). This CDR3 is 13 amino acids long. Looked up from germline, CDR1 is SGHKS and CDR2 is YYEKEE (reference sequence). V was pared by 4 bases and J by 7 bases, with 15 bases between. CDR3 residues: CASSDTGYNEQYF. The CDR3 DNA reads as TGTGCCAGCAGCGACACAGGGTACAATGAGCAGTACTTC.

This clonotype occurred many times. V usage is TRBV11-1 and J usage is TRBJ2-3; 7 bases fit TRBD1. V lost 5 bases to trimming and J lost 1 base; unmatched junction nucleotides: 3. The V gene's germline CDR1 is SGHAT and CDR2 FQDESV (reference sequence). The CDR3 runs 14 residues. The CDR3 sequence is CASSLGTGTDTQYF. The DNA for the CDR3 is TGTGCCAGCAGCCTAGGGACAGGCACAGATACGCAGTATTTT.

The chain uses TRBV6-6 and TRBJ2-3; possible D gene TRBD1, 5 bases. The V gene's germline CDR1 is MNHNY and CDR2 SVGAGI (reference sequence). The V gene lost 2 bases and the J gene lost 5 bases, with 5 bases spanning the gap. CDR3 size: 12 residues. CDR3 sequence: CASSYGQDTQYF. Written as DNA, the CDR3 is TGTGCCAGCAGTTACGGACAAGATACGCAGTATTTT.

The sample holds a few counts of this clonotype. This rearrangement joins TRBV20-1 to TRBJ2-1; 9 nucleotides agree with TRBD2. The ends lost 3 bases at V and 4 bases at J; junction bases unmatched: 25. The CDR3 covers 21 residues. CDR1 and CDR2 (germline): DFQATT, SNEGSKA (reference sequence). The CDR3: CSARRRGGTSSSGLYYNEQFF. For the CDR3, the DNA is TGCAGTGCTAGGCGAAGAGGCGGGACTAGCTCCTCGGGTCTTTATTACAATGAGCAGTTCTTC.

The J gene is TRBJ2-7, the V gene TRBV7-9, with D perhaps assigned TRBD1 or TRBD2 (6 bases each). This CDR3 region has 17 residues. Between the trimmed V and J ends, which lost 2 bases and 0 bases, there was a span of 17 bases. Germline-derived CDR1 and CDR2 are SEHNR and FQNEAQ (reference sequence). The CDR3 bases are TGTGCCAGCAGCTTAAGGGGCGGGACGGGGGCCTCCTACGAGCAGTACTTC. This gives the protein CASSLRGGTGASYEQYF.

This clonotype was seen only a few times. V is TRBV4-2 and J is TRBJ2-7; D is ambiguous. V was pared by 1 base and J by 1 base, with 5 bases between. This CDR3 spans 13 amino acids. Germline assignment: CDR1 LGHNA and CDR2 YNFKEQ. In nucleotides, the CDR3 is TGTGCCAGCAGCCAAGTTCGTTCCTACGAGCAGTACTTC. This gives the protein CASSQVRSYEQYF.

V usage is TRBV6-2 or TRBV6-3 and J usage is TRBJ2-3; D assignment may be TRBD1 or TRBD2 (5 bases each). The length of the CDR3 is 14 residues. CDR1 and CDR2 (germline): MNHEY, SVGEGT. V lost 8 bases and J lost 2, with 14 bases in between. CDR3 loop: CASLPGPYTDTQYF. The DNA for the CDR3 is TGTGCCAGCTTGCCGGGACCTTACACAGATACGCAGTATTTT.